This T cell receptor beta chain was sequenced in a study of tumor and adjacent non-tumor tissue in lung cancer (dated by TCRdb to the late 2010s). The study in broad terms: By cancer type, the cohort comprised under 15 adenocarcinoma patients, a couple of squamous cell carcinoma patients and 1 small cell lung cancer patient. Among the roughly 15 patients, ages ranged from roughly 30 to 85 years, about 10 were men and 5 were women, and disease was TNM stage I to III. A total of 95 million to 150 million productive TCRbeta reads were generated by sequencing, corresponding to an average of around 3.8 million reads per sample. The study compared bulk TCRbeta repertoires between lung tumor tissue and matched distant non-tumor lung tissue from 15 or so lung cancer patients. About 30 paired specimens, one tumor and one normal lung sample per patient, were profiled by TCRbeta CDR3 sequencing. Broader findings and caveats from the paper: Tumor tissue showed significantly higher TCR diversity (inverse Simpson) than normal lung tissue, at about 400 vs 150 (P = 0.0075, Mann-Whitney U test). The sequencing platform is not named in the methods, and unique molecular identifiers are not mentioned. Significantly higher TCR diversity was found in younger patients, and higher tumor TCR diversity was associated with shorter overall and disease-free survival. In normal lung, the top 100 clones accounted for a significantly larger cumulative share of the repertoire than in tumor tissue. Only about 15 patients were included in the cohort, and the need for larger samples and more detailed clinical data was noted by the authors. Because peripheral blood was not sequenced, the blood TCRbeta repertoires of the lung cancer patients in the study went unexamined.

Bulk unsorted tissue served as the source for RNA extraction, and RNA quality was assessed using a NanoDrop ND-1000 and an Agilent 2100. For the normal lung samples, distant non-tumor tissue was collected more than 3 cm away from the tumor edge. Donors were newly diagnosed lung cancer patients admitted for thoracic surgery in China between August and November 2014, without prior chemotherapy. Anyone who had undergone radiotherapy or chemotherapy before, or who had another cancer at the same time, was left out of the study. Surgical tissue pieces of about 1-2.1 cm3 were preserved in RNAlater solution and stored at -80 °C until use. Library creation used multiplex PCR. Data came from an Illumina HiSeq 2500. Following protocols modified from ARM-PCR, the researchers constructed TCRbeta libraries through three rounds of nested PCR with primers (Table S4). Before sequencing, PCR products of 200-500 bp were cut from the gel and purified using the QIAquick gel extraction kit. The original methods were these. Trimmomatic was used to clean the reads, FLASH was used to merge the reads into complete CDR3 sequences, and MiTCR was used to assign the reads to V(D)J germline segments. Clonal diversity was calculated as the inverse Simpson's index using VDJtools. In-frame sequences without a premature stop codon were defined as productive reads. TCRdb took the public reads, trimmed them with fastp at Q25, ran MiXCR for clone calling and kept in-frame beta chains. Every entry covers one CDR3 protein and lists the most common genes and DNA from its rows. None of the V and J calls come from the authors' own analysis; TCRdb made them. The sample yields approximately 100,000 distinct CDR3 sequences; 55% to 65% were counted once. Together, the top ten hold roughly 19% of the sample.

With respect to this clonotype: Its antigen remains undetermined. Mismatch with germline at one junction end may stem from a read error.

From its cysteine to its phenylalanine, the CDR3 spans 14 amino acids. CDR3 DNA is the only sequence kept; it has 42 bases, read in frame from the first base. For CDR1 and CDR2, the germline V gene lists SQVTM and ANQGSEA. The receptor chain draws on TRBV29-1 and TRBJ2-2; 8 middle bases align to TRBD1. The TCR originated in a man aged 25 to 40 with non-small cell lung cancer. Sequencing was carried out using distant non-tumor lung tissue. This receptor has the CDR3 CGVTDRVGTGELFF. DNA sequence: TGCGGCGTTACGGACAGGGTGGGGACCGGGGAGCTGTTTTTT.